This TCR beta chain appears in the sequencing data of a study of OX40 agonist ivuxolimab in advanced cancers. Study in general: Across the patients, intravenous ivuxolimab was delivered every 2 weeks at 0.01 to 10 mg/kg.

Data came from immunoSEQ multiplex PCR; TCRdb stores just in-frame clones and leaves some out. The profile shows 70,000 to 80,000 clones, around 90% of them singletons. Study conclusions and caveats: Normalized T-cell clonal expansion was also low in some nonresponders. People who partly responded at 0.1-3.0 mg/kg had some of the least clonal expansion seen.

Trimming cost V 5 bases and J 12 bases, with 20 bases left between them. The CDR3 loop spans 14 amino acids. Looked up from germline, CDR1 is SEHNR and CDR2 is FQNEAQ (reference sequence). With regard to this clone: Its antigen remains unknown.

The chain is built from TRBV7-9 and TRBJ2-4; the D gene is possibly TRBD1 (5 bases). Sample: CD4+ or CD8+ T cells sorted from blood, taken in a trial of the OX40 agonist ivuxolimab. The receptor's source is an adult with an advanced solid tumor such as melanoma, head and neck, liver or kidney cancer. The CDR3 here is CASSPPQGPATQYF. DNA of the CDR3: TGTGCCAGCAGCCCGCCGCAGGGCCCTGCAACTCAGTACTTC. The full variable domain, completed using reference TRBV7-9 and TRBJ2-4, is DTGVSQNPRHKITKRGQNVTFRCDPISEHNRLYWYRQTLGQGPEFLTYFQNEAQLEKSRLLSDRFSAERPKGSFSTLEIQRTEQGDSAMYLCASSPPQGPATQYFGAGTRLSVL.